This T cell receptor beta chain was profiled in a study of immune heterogeneity within non-small cell lung tumors. The CDR3 covers 12 residues. With 4 bases removed from V and 8 bases from J, the gap between germline ends came to 12 bases. Germline CDR1 and CDR2: SGHRS and YFSETQ. This clonotype showed up many times. The antigen remains undetermined. Multiplex PCR with 32 V and 13 J primers amplified TCR beta CDR3. TCRdb re-called the multiplex PCR reads with MiXCR, one entry per CDR3 protein. This sample carries about 10,000 distinct CDR3 sequences, roughly 27% of them seen once, and the ten largest clones take 10% to 15%. Template material comprised bulk tumor genomic DNA at about 660 ng per sample. Every primary tumor yielded several biopsies, spaced far apart, that were taken during surgery. These patients got curative surgery after being newly diagnosed with untreated non-small cell lung cancer.

Study results and caveats: The repertoire of each individual patient held high-frequency T-cell receptor beta clonotypes that were largely distinct from those of other patients.

The V gene is TRBV5-1, the J gene TRBJ1-2, with D perhaps matching TRBD1 (6 bases). The clonotype was recovered from a man aged 45 to 65 with non-small cell lung cancer. Sequencing was done on a sample of lung tumor tissue. The CDR3 bases are TGCGCCAGCAGCGGATACACAGGGGGCTACACCTTC. Protein product: CASSGYTGGYTF.